The 3 T cell receptor beta chains below come from one sample, sequenced in a study of CD8+CD57+ T cells in acquired aplastic anemia. For CDR3 and TCR beta VDJ profiling, genomic DNA was the template used. TCRdb analysed the reads with MiXCR anew, one entry per CDR3 protein. The sample has around 200,000 distinct CDR3 sequences, approximately 52% seen once; the top ten hold more than 1.5%. Flow cytometry had shown expanded CD8+CD57+ cells in the patients chosen for sequencing. The sample consisted of sorted CD4+, CD8+, or CD8+CD57+ T cells (not recorded which) from PBMCs. The receptors derive from a human donor with aplastic anemia.

This chain connects TRBV19 to TRBJ1-2; 10 nucleotides align to TRBD1. CDR1 and CDR2 (germline): LNHDA, SQIVND (reference sequence). The CDR3 is 14 amino acids. V was pared by 8 bases and J by 0 bases, with 3 bases of the junction left unmatched. CDR3 DNA: TGTGCCAGTTGGGACAGGGGCGCTAACTATGGCTACACCTTC. This translates into CASWDRGANYGYTF.

The gene calls are TRBV10-2 and TRBJ2-1; 9 bases are shared with TRBD2. This CDR3 has 14 amino acids. CDR1 is WSHSY and CDR2 is SAAADI in the germline V gene. V was clipped by 7 bases and J by 4 bases; unmatched bases: 5. Written as DNA, the CDR3 is TGCGCCAGCACCCGACTAGCGGAGTACAATGAGCAGTTCTTC. Its translation is CASTRLAEYNEQFF.

J is TRBJ1-1 and V is TRBV15; a weak D match, TRBD1 (6 bases). From germline, CDR1 is LNHNV and CDR2 YYDKDF (reference sequence). The CDR3 runs to 15 residues. V dropped 8 bases and J dropped 3 bases, with 19 bases sitting between them. This CDR3 is CATAPPQGGDTEAFF. The CDR3 coding sequence is TGTGCCACCGCCCCCCCACAGGGAGGGGACACTGAAGCTTTCTTT. Combining the CDR3 with reference TRBV15 and TRBJ1-1 gives the whole variable domain DAMVIQNPRYQVTQFGKPVTLSCSQTLNHNVMYWYQQKSSQAPKLLFHYYDKDFNNEADTPDNFQSRRPNTSFCFLDIRSPGLGDTAMYLCATAPPQGGDTEAFFGQGTRLTVV.